This T cell receptor (beta chain) was captured in a study of cytomegalovirus exposure and HLA in healthy donors. Whole-study context: In an early release, HLA-typed donors contributed some 82 million unique TCR sequences.

CDR1 is SGHRS and CDR2 is YFSETQ in the germline V gene. Trimming pared 1 base from V and 6 bases from J, leaving 11 bases between. The CDR3 is made up of 13 amino acids. The PCR made use of 60 Vbeta and 13 Jbeta primers. Clones were sequenced by immunoSEQ multiplex PCR, and TCRdb holds only the in-frame ones, with some missing. This table holds about 60,000 clones, roughly 77% found once. Sequenced: PBMCs. The sequence derives from a woman aged 40 to 50 in good health and CMV-seropositive. V gene TRBV5-1 combines with J gene TRBJ2-7; D might be TRBD1 (6 bases). The CDR3 loop is CASSLYDRSEQYF. CDR3 nucleotide sequence: TGCGCCAGCAGCTTGTATGACAGGTCCGAGCAGTACTTC.